The 28 T cell receptor beta chains below come from one sample, sequenced in a study of CD8 T cells in Susac syndrome. Reverse transcription of 0.5 to 1 ug RNA used random hexamers. In TCRdb, the immunoSEQ multiplex PCR reads were re-called with MiXCR into one record per CDR3 protein. The sample carries about 130,000 distinct CDR3 sequences, more than 75% recorded once. Sequencing was carried out using CD8+ T cells from PBMCs. These receptors came from a human donor with multiple sclerosis.

This chain uses TRBV25-1 with TRBJ1-1; D is uncertain. Per germline, CDR1 MGHDK and CDR2 SYGVNS. Trimming removed 8 bases from V and 4 bases from J, with 14 bases in between. This CDR3 has 13 residues. CDR3 residues: CASAYLGITEAFF. The CDR3 DNA reads TGTGCCAGCGCTTACCTGGGGATCACTGAAGCTTTCTTT.

The chain carries TRBV4-3 and TRBJ2-7, with D possibly TRBD1 on 6 matching bases. CDR1 and CDR2 (germline): LGHNA, YSLEER. The CDR3 is made up of 16 amino acids. Trimming stripped 3 bases from V and 6 bases from J, with 21 bases between. The CDR3, as DNA: TGCGCCAGCAGCCAGGCCCCCGGGACAAAGCCTCCCGAGCAGTACTTC. Its protein product is CASSQAPGTKPPEQYF.

The chain links TRBV30 to TRBJ2-1; 10 bases are a match to TRBD2. The ends lost 3 bases at V and 3 bases at J; junction bases unmatched: 5. This CDR3 has 15 amino acids. Germline V gene lookup returns CDR1 GTSNPN and CDR2 SVGIG (reference sequence). CDR3 sequence: CAWSSGTSDYNEQFF. CDR3 coding DNA: TGTGCCTGGAGCTCCGGGACTAGCGACTACAATGAGCAGTTCTTC.

J is TRBJ2-7 and V is TRBV6-6; possible D gene TRBD1, 6 bases. This CDR3 contains 14 residues. V was trimmed by 6 bases and J by 6 bases, leaving 18 bases between them. The germline CDR1 and CDR2 sequences are MNHNY and SVGAGI (reference sequence). For the CDR3, the DNA is TGTGCCAGCAGAGGACAGTGGGGCCTTCCCGAGCAGTACTTC. Its translation is CASRGQWGLPEQYF.

Note on this clonotype: At one of its ends the junction is not consistent with the germline gene, which may arise from a read error. The chain recombines TRBV3-1 with TRBJ2-1; 9 bases map to TRBD1. The germline V gene encodes CDR1 LGHDT and CDR2 YNNKEL (reference sequence). The CDR3 is 12 residues long. The CDR3: CASSQGGQGMGF. CDR3 DNA sequence: TGTGCCAGCAGCCAAGGGGGACAGGGTATGGGCTTC.

This clonotype was observed a few times. V gene TRBV6-5 combines with J gene TRBJ2-1; D may match TRBD1 or TRBD2 (5 bases each). The V and J ends lost 3 bases and 2 bases respectively, with 11 bases between them. The CDR3 contains 15 residues. Germline loops: CDR1 MNHEY, CDR2 SVGAGI. The CDR3 coding sequence is TGTGCCAGCAGTTATGGTCAGGGACCCTACAATGAGCAGTTCTTC. Amino acid sequence: CASSYGQGPYNEQFF.

The J gene is TRBJ2-7, the V gene TRBV5-1; D uncertain. Looked up from germline, CDR1 is SGHRS and CDR2 is YFSETQ. The CDR3 runs 14 residues. V was clipped by 4 bases and J by 5 bases, with 16 bases between them. CDR3 DNA: TGCGCCAGCAGCCACCCCCTAAGGTTCCACGAGCAGTACTTC. Protein product: CASSHPLRFHEQYF.

The chain links TRBV19 to TRBJ2-6; D not resolved. Trimming stripped 8 bases from V and 1 base from J, with 12 bases between. Germline assignment: CDR1 LNHDA and CDR2 SQIVND (reference sequence). The CDR3 is 15 residues long. For the CDR3, the DNA is TGTGCCAGTTCCCTTTCCTCTTCTGGGGCCAACGTCCTGACTTTC. Translated: CASSLSSSGANVLTF.

A single count supports this clonotype. The CDR3 region is CAISELDGGPDTQYF. CDR3 bases: TGTGCCATCAGTGAGTTGGACGGTGGCCCCGATACGCAGTATTTT. V usage is TRBV10-3 and J usage is TRBJ2-3, with D unresolved. The CDR3 loop spans 15 amino acids. The germline V gene has CDR1 ENHRY and CDR2 SYGVKD. V dropped 1 base and J dropped 6 bases, with 14 bases sitting between them.

The gene calls are TRBV5-4 and TRBJ2-3; TRBD1 agrees at 7 bases. V was clipped by 3 bases and J by 6 bases; unmatched bases: 13. Germline CDR1 reads SGHNT; CDR2 reads YYREEE (reference sequence). The CDR3 is 16 residues long. This CDR3 is CASSSRGGQRIDTQYF. As DNA, the CDR3 is TGTGCCAGCAGCTCTCGAGGGGGACAGAGGATCGATACGCAGTATTTT.

In its sample, this clonotype was seen a few times. This rearrangement joins TRBV12-3 or TRBV12-4 to TRBJ1-2, with 8 bases identical to TRBD1. The CDR3 is made up of 14 amino acids. Trimming at V came to 5 bases and at J to 4 bases, leaving 6 bases not matched to a gene. The CDR3 sequence is CASSRGTGRYGYTF. CDR3 in DNA: TGTGCCAGCAGTAGGGGGACAGGACGCTATGGCTACACCTTC.

The rearrangement uses TRBV27 and TRBJ1-4; TRBD1 is a possible D gene (5 bases). This CDR3 contains 13 residues. V was pared by 7 bases and J by 10 bases, with 16 bases between. Germline V gene data show CDR1 as MNHEY and CDR2 as SMNVEV (reference sequence). DNA for the CDR3: TGTGCCAGCACCGAGGGCCTTACAGGAAAACTGTTTTTT. This codes for CASTEGLTGKLFF.

The rearrangement joins TRBV7-2 to TRBJ2-3; perhaps TRBD2 as D (5 bases). The V end was cut by 3 bases, the J end by 0 bases, with 13 bases between. Germline values: CDR1 SGHTA, CDR2 FQGNSA. The CDR3 is made up of 16 amino acids. CDR3 in amino acids: CASSFPSMASTDTQYF. The CDR3 DNA reads as TGTGCCAGCAGCTTTCCTAGCATGGCTAGCACAGATACGCAGTATTTT.

The chain links TRBV29-1 to TRBJ2-1; D is perhaps TRBD2 (7 bases). Germline assignment: CDR1 SQVTM and CDR2 ANQGSEA. This CDR3 comprises 13 residues. Trimming left V 8 bases short and J 9 bases short, with 20 bases between. The CDR3 region is CSPGEGGGGEQFF. The CDR3 DNA follows: TGCAGCCCCGGCGAGGGGGGCGGGGGTGAGCAGTTCTTC.

The chain is built from TRBV9 and TRBJ2-2; no clear D gene. Trimming removed 0 bases at V and 1 base at J, with 7 bases between. In germline, CDR1 is SGDLS, CDR2 YYNGEE. The CDR3 runs to 15 residues. CDR3 sequence reads: CASSVDGLNTGELFF. The CDR3 coding sequence is TGTGCCAGCAGCGTAGACGGGTTGAACACCGGGGAGCTGTTTTTT.

This chain uses TRBV14 with TRBJ2-1; D possibly uses TRBD1 or TRBD2 (5 bases each). V was trimmed by 4 bases and J by 4 bases, leaving 17 bases between them. The CDR3 is 16 amino acids. The germline CDR1 and CDR2 sequences are SGHDN and FVKESK. The CDR3 here is CASSPLRGVEYNEQFF. CDR3 nucleotide sequence: TGTGCCAGCAGCCCCTTAAGGGGAGTGGAGTACAATGAGCAGTTCTTC.

The V call is TRBV27, the J call TRBJ1-2; possible D gene TRBD1, 5 bases. V shed 7 bases and J shed 8 bases, with 17 bases lying between them. The CDR3 has 13 amino acids. Germline CDR1 MNHEY, CDR2 SMNVEV (reference sequence). The CDR3 here is CASTTTGTKGYTF. The CDR3 region has the DNA TGTGCCAGCACCACTACCGGGACCAAGGGCTACACCTTC.

The chain recombines TRBV20-1 with TRBJ1-5; no definite D call. Germline assignment: CDR1 DFQATT and CDR2 SNEGSKA (reference sequence). The CDR3 sequence is 16 residues long. V dropped 3 bases and J dropped 3 bases, with 18 bases sitting between them. The CDR3 DNA reads as TGCAGTGCTAGGCACGAGGGAACGGGTAACAATCAGCCCCAGCATTTT. This gives the protein CSARHEGTGNNQPQHF.

The V call is TRBV7-6, the J call TRBJ1-4; D not certain. V was trimmed by 5 bases and J by 0 bases, leaving 10 bases between them. CDR1 is SGHVS and CDR2 is FNYEAQ in the germline V gene. The CDR3 length is 15 residues. CDR3 nucleotide sequence: TGTGCCAGCAGCCCCTCGGGCGCAACTAATGAAAAACTGTTTTTT. This sequence encodes CASSPSGATNEKLFF.

V usage is TRBV19 and J usage is TRBJ1-1; maybe TRBD1 (5 bases). This CDR3 has 12 residues. V gave up 5 bases and J gave up 7 bases, with 11 bases separating them. Germline CDR1 is LNHDA and CDR2 is SQIVND (reference sequence). The CDR3, as DNA: TGTGCCAGTAGTTGGGGGAGCTTTGAAGCTTTCTTT. This encodes CASSWGSFEAFF.

Worth noting for this clonotype: At one of its ends the junction is not consistent with the germline gene, which may arise from a read error. The chain uses TRBV18 and TRBJ2-7; the D is unclear. There are 18 residues in the CDR3. CDR1 KGHSH and CDR2 LQKENI come from the germline V gene. CDR3 in amino acids: CASSPHEDKGLSSYEQYF. In nucleotides, the CDR3 is TGTGCCAGCTCGCCACATGAAGACAAAGGGCTCAGCTCCTACGAGCAGTACTTC. Using reference TRBV18 and TRBJ2-7 for the parts outside the CDR3, the full variable domain is NAGVMQNPRHLVRRRGQEARLRCSPMKGHSHVYWYRQLPEEGLKFMVYLQKENIIDESGMPKERFSAEFPKEGPSILRIQQVVRGDSAAYFCASSPHEDKGLSSYEQYFGPGTRLTVT.

The J gene is TRBJ1-2, the V gene TRBV12-3 or TRBV12-4; possible D gene TRBD1, 5 bases. Trimming removed 6 bases at V and 8 bases at J, with 16 bases between. CDR3 length: 13 residues. CDR3 DNA: TGTGCCAGCAGGTTCATTCAGGGTGGGGGCTACACCTTC. It codes for CASRFIQGGGYTF.

This chain connects TRBV27 to TRBJ2-2; D is possibly TRBD1 (5 bases). Trimming took off 3 bases at V and 2 bases at J, with 10 bases between the two ends. The CDR3 length is 15 residues. The V gene's germline CDR1 is MNHEY and CDR2 SMNVEV (reference sequence). The DNA for the CDR3 is TGTGCCAGCAGTTTGTGGCAGGGAAACACCGGGGAGCTGTTTTTT. It encodes CASSLWQGNTGELFF.

V and J are TRBV23-1 and TRBJ1-3; no reliable D call. TRBV23-1 is recorded as an ORF, its role being uncertain. This CDR3 has 17 residues. V gave up 4 bases and J gave up 2 bases, with 18 bases separating them. The CDR3 bases are TGCGCCAGCAGTCCGGGCAGGAGGCTCAGTCCTGGAAACACCATATATTTT. Translating it yields CASSPGRRLSPGNTIYF.

The chain carries TRBV9 and TRBJ2-3, with D possibly TRBD2 on 5 matching bases. Trimming cost V 3 bases and J 6 bases, with 8 bases left between them. Germline-derived CDR1 and CDR2 are SGDLS and YYNGEE. This CDR3 has 12 residues. The CDR3 sequence: CASSDPGDTQYF. In nucleotides, the CDR3 is TGTGCCAGCAGCGATCCGGGGGATACGCAGTATTTT.

CDR3 region: CASSNLADETQYF. As DNA, the CDR3 is TGTGCCAGCAGCAACCTAGCGGACGAGACCCAGTACTTC. The rearrangement joins TRBV7-8 to TRBJ2-5; 7 bases match TRBD2. From germline, CDR1 is SGHVS and CDR2 FQNEAQ. The CDR3 sequence is 13 residues long. Trimming cost V 5 bases and J 5 bases; bases outside gene matches: 5.

The chain uses TRBV28 and TRBJ2-2; perhaps D is TRBD1 or TRBD2 (5 bases each). Trimming removed 4 bases at V and 3 bases at J, with 21 bases between. CDR3 length equals 18 residues. The germline CDR1 and CDR2 sequences are MDHEN and SYDVKM. In DNA form, the CDR3 reads TGTGCCAGCAGTTCTACCACACTCCGGGACGGATACACCGGGGAGCTGTTTTTT. Its translation: CASSSTTLRDGYTGELFF.

This chain joins TRBV13 and TRBJ2-1, with unresolved D. V lost 5 bases, J lost 5 bases, and 13 bases lay in between. Germline CDR1 is PRHDT and CDR2 is FYEKMQ (reference sequence). This CDR3 has 14 residues. CDR3: CASSAINLDNEQFF. DNA of the CDR3: TGTGCCAGCAGCGCTATCAACTTAGACAATGAGCAGTTCTTC. Combining the CDR3 with reference TRBV13 and TRBJ2-1 gives the whole variable domain AAGVIQSPRHLIKEKRETATLKCYPIPRHDTVYWYQQGPGQDPQFLISFYEKMQSDKGSIPDRFSAQQFSDYHSELNMSSLELGDSALYFCASSAINLDNEQFFGPGTRLTVL.